This T cell receptor (beta chain) was observed in a study of early T cells in non-severe SARS-CoV-2 infection. Study-level information: Investigators sequenced bulk RNA drawn from unsorted whole blood, and chains remained unpaired. Findings and caveats of the study: Matches to VDJdb favored anti-spike CD8 responses and missed private and CD4 specificities.

Individual cDNA molecules each received unique molecular identifiers attached to them. TCRdb recomputed calls from the 5' RACE reads with MiXCR, one row per CDR3 protein. Among 30,000 to 45,000 distinct CDR3 sequences, less than 7% were seen once, and the ten largest hold roughly 4%. As regards this clonotype: Its antigen is unidentified.

V lost 2 bases to trimming and J lost 8 bases, with 16 bases between them. The germline CDR1 and CDR2 sequences are MNHEY and SVGAGI. The CDR3 is made up of 15 amino acids. This chain connects TRBV6-5 to TRBJ2-1; D perhaps matches TRBD2 (6 bases). This specimen consisted of whole blood, obtained at baseline. This sequence originates from an adult who was a healthcare worker with PCR-confirmed SARS-CoV-2 infection or an uninfected control (not recorded which). This CDR3 reads CASSYGGPPFDEQFF. The CDR3 nucleotides are TGTGCCAGCAGTTACGGAGGGCCCCCCTTCGATGAGCAGTTCTTC.